This entry lists 12 T cell receptor beta chains sequenced from one sample in a study of shared clonotypes between healthy human individuals. Clones were sequenced by immunoSEQ multiplex PCR, and TCRdb holds only the in-frame ones, with some missing. The sample shows about 490,000 clones, roughly 80% of them seen only once. Sample: PBMCs. These receptors came from a woman between 40 and 50 years old in good health. Some clones in this sample may be carry-over from other donors' samples.

CDR3 sequence: CASARQGADTQYF. As DNA, the CDR3 is TGTGCCAGCGCCCGGCAGGGAGCAGATACGCAGTATTTT. This chain uses TRBV5-4 with TRBJ2-3, with D tentatively TRBD1 or TRBD2 (5 bases each). The CDR3 totals 13 residues. Germline assignment: CDR1 SGHNT and CDR2 YYREEE (reference sequence). V was cut by 7 bases and J by 4 bases, with 13 bases left in between. Supplemented by reference TRBV5-4 and TRBJ2-3, the full variable domain reads ETGVTQSPTHLIKTRGQQVTLRCSSQSGHNTVSWYQQALGQGPQFIFQYYREEENGRGNFPPRFSGLQFPNYSSELNVNALELDDSALYLCASARQGADTQYFGPGTRLTVL.

J is TRBJ1-1 and V is TRBV7-3; no clear D gene. Germline CDR1 reads SGHTA; CDR2 reads FQGTGA. V was clipped by 5 bases and J by 1 base, with 8 bases between them. The CDR3 loop spans 13 amino acids. The CDR3, as DNA: TGTGCCAGCAGCCCAATACCGAACACTGAAGCTTTCTTT. This gives the protein CASSPIPNTEAFF.

This clone was seen just once. The chain has TRBV4-1 and TRBJ2-1, with 10 bases that match TRBD1. This CDR3 comprises 17 residues. Germline CDR1 MGHRA, CDR2 YSYEKL. J gave up 6 bases and V 1 base, and 9 bases lay outside the gene matches. In nucleotides, the CDR3 is TGCGCCAGCAGCCAAGCCTCCGGGACAGGGGTGGGCAATGAGCAGTTCTTC. Amino acid sequence: CASSQASGTGVGNEQFF.

The V gene is TRBV28, the J gene TRBJ2-6, with TRBD2 identical over 8 bases. Germline lookup yields CDR1 MDHEN and CDR2 SYDVKM. V lost 7 bases, J lost 4 bases, and 12 bases stayed unmatched. The CDR3 contains 17 residues. The DNA for the CDR3 is TGTGCCAGCACCCGGGGGGGGCAACTGTCCGGGGCCAACGTCCTGACTTTC. This translates into CASTRGGQLSGANVLTF.

The chain combines TRBV6-5 with TRBJ2-5, with D maybe TRBD2 (6 bases). This CDR3 has 16 amino acids. The V and J ends lost 0 bases and 5 bases respectively, with 16 bases between them. Per germline, CDR1 MNHEY and CDR2 SVGAGI. The CDR3 bases are TGTGCCAGCAGTTACTCACTAGCTCTTATATTCGAGACCCAGTACTTC. It translates to CASSYSLALIFETQYF.

The chain recombines TRBV7-8 with TRBJ2-1; TRBD2 matches at 7 bases. With 7 bases clipped from V and 4 bases from J, the junction kept 16 bases outside the gene matches. The length of the CDR3 is 17 residues. Per germline, CDR1 SGHVS and CDR2 FQNEAQ. The DNA for the CDR3 is TGTGCCAGCACCGAAAGAGGGGCGGGAGCTATATACAATGAGCAGTTCTTC. Protein: CASTERGAGAIYNEQFF.

V usage is TRBV5-6 and J usage is TRBJ2-2; unclear D gene. CDR1 SGHDT and CDR2 YYEEEE come from the germline V gene. CDR3 length: 14 residues. Trimming left V 0 bases short and J 3 bases short, with 6 bases between. As DNA, the CDR3 is TGTGCCAGCAGCTTGGACAGTGACACCGGGGAGCTGTTTTTT. As protein: CASSLDSDTGELFF.

In DNA, the CDR3 is TGCAGCGTTGAGGGACTAGCGGGAGGGTGGGGCACAGATACGCAGTATTTT. Translation: CSVEGLAGGWGTDTQYF. V gene TRBV29-1 combines with J gene TRBJ2-3; 16 positions agree with TRBD2. CDR1 and CDR2 (germline): SQVTM, ANQGSEA. Trimming at V came to 3 bases and at J to 1 base, leaving 4 bases not matched to a gene. The CDR3 has 17 residues.

V usage is TRBV10-1 and J usage is TRBJ2-7; TRBD1 aligns across 8 bases. The CDR3 has 15 residues. V gave up 3 bases and J gave up 2 bases; unmatched junction bases: 6. CDR1 is WNHNN and CDR2 is SYGVQD in the germline V gene (reference sequence). As DNA, the CDR3 is TGCGCCAGCAGTGACACCATGACAGGGGCCTACGAGCAGTACTTC. This translates into CASSDTMTGAYEQYF.

The chain has TRBV7-6 and TRBJ2-7, with 7 bases that match TRBD2. V gave up 5 bases and J gave up 1 base; unmatched junction bases: 8. CDR1 SGHVS and CDR2 FNYEAQ come from the germline V gene. The CDR3 contains 15 residues. Here the CDR3 DNA reads TGTGCCAGCAGCCGAGCCCCCGGGGGGTCCTACGAGCAGTACTTC. This translates into CASSRAPGGSYEQYF.

This clone was observed once. The rearrangement links TRBV28 to TRBJ2-7; D tentatively fits TRBD1 or TRBD2 (5 bases each). Germline CDR1 and CDR2: MDHEN and SYDVKM. This CDR3 has 15 amino acids. The V gene lost 5 bases and the J gene lost 1 base, with 15 bases spanning the gap. CDR3 region: CASSPGTYGSYEQYF. DNA for the CDR3: TGTGCCAGCAGTCCCGGGACGTACGGTTCCTACGAGCAGTACTTC.

In regard to this clone: Additional DNA sequences in this sample encode the identical CDR3. V gene TRBV11-2 combines with J gene TRBJ2-5, with 9 bases identical to TRBD2. Germline CDR1 and CDR2: SGHAT and FQNNGV. Unmatched junction bases numbered 2, after V lost 2 bases and J lost 4 bases. This CDR3 spans 14 amino acids. Here the CDR3 reads CASSLSSGRETQYF. In nucleotides, the CDR3 is TGTGCCAGCAGCTTAAGTAGCGGGAGAGAGACCCAGTACTTC.